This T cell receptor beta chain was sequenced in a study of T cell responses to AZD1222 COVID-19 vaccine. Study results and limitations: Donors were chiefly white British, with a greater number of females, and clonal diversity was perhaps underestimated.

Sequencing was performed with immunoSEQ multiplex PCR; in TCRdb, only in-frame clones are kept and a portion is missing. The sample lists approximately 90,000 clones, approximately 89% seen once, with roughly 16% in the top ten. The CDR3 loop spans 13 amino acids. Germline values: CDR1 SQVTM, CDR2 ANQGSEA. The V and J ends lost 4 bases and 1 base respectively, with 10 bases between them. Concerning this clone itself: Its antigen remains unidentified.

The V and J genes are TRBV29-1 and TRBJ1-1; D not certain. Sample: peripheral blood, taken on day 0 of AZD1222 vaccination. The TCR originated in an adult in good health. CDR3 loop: CSVGHNGNTEAFF. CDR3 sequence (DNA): TGCAGCGTTGGCCATAACGGGAACACTGAAGCTTTCTTT.